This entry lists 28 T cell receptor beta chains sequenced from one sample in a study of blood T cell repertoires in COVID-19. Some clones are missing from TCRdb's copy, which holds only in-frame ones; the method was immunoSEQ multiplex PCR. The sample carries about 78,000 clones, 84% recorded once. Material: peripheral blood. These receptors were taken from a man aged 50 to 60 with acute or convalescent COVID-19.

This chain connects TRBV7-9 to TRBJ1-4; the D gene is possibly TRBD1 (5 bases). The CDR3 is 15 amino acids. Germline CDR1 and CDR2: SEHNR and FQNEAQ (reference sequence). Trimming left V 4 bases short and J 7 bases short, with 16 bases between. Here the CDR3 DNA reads TGTGCCAGCAGCTCTACTCATGCAGGGCTTGAAAAACTGTTTTTT. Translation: CASSSTHAGLEKLFF.

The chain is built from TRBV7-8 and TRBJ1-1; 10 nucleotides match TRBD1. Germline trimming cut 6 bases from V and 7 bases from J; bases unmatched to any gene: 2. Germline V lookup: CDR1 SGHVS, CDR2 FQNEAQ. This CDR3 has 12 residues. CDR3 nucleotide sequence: TGTGCCAGCAGGGGACAGGGGAGTGAAGCTTTCTTT. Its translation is CASRGQGSEAFF.

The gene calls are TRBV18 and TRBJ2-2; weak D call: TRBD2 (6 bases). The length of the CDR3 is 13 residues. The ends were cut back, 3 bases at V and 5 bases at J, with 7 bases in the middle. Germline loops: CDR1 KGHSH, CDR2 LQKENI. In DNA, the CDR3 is TGTGCCAGCTCACCGGGGGGAACCGGGGAGCTGTTTTTT. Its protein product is CASSPGGTGELFF.

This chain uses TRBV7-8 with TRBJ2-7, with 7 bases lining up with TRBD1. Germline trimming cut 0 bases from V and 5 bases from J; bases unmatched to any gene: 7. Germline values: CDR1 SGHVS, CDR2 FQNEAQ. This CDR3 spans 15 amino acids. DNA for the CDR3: TGTGCCAGCAGCTTAGCCGGGACAGCTTTACACGAGCAGTACTTC. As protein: CASSLAGTALHEQYF.

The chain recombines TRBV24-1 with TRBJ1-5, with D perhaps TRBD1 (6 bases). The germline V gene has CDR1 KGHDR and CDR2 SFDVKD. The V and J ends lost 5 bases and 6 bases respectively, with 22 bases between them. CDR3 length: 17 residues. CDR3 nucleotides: TGTGCCACCAGTGCCTTCTCCGACAGGACCGCTTTTCAGCCCCAGCATTTT. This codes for CATSAFSDRTAFQPQHF.

The CDR3 sequence is CASTKGGKETQYF. CDR3 nucleotides: TGTGCCAGCACCAAAGGGGGCAAGGAGACCCAGTACTTC. The chain combines TRBV12-3 or TRBV12-4 with TRBJ2-5, with TRBD1 matching over 7 bases. CDR3 length equals 13 residues. Losses at the gene ends were 7 bases for V and 5 bases for J; bases not matched to a gene: 7.

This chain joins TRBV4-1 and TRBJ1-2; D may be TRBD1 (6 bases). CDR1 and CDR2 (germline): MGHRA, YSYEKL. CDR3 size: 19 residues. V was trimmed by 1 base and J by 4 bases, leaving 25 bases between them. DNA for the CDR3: TGCGCCAGCAGCCAAGGGTCGCCCCGGGCCCGACAGGCATCCTATGGCTACACCTTC. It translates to CASSQGSPRARQASYGYTF.

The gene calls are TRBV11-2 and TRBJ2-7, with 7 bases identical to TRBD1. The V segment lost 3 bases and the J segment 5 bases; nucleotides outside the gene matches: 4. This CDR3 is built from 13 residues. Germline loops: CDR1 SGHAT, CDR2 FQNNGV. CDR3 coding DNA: TGTGCCAGCAGCTTCGGACAGGCCAACGAGCAGTACTTC. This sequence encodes CASSFGQANEQYF.

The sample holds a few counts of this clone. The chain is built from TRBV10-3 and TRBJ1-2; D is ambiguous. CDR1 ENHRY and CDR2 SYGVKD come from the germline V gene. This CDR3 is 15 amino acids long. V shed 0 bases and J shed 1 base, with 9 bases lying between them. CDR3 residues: CAISESSNLNYGYTF. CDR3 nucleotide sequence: TGTGCCATCAGTGAGTCGTCTAACCTTAACTATGGCTACACCTTC.

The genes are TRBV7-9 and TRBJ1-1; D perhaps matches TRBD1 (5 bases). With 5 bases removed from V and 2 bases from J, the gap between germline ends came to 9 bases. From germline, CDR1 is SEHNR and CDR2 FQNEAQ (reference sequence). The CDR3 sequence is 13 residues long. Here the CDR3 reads CASSLRENTEAFF. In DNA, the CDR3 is TGTGCCAGCAGCCTCAGGGAAAACACTGAAGCTTTCTTT.

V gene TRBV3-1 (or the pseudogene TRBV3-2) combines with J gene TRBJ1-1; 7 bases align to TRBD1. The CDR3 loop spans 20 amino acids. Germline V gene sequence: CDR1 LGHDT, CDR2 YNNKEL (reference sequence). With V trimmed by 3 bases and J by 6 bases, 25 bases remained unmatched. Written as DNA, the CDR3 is TGTGCCAGCAGCCACGCCGACAGGGATATTGGGGCCCAAAGTATTCCTGAAGCTTTCTTT. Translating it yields CASSHADRDIGAQSIPEAFF.

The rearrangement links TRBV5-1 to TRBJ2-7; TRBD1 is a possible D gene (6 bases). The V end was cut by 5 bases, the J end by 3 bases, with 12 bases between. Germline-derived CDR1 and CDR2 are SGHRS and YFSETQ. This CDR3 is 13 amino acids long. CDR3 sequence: CASRSQGRYEQYF. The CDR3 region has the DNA TGCGCCAGCAGGTCACAGGGCCGCTACGAGCAGTACTTC.

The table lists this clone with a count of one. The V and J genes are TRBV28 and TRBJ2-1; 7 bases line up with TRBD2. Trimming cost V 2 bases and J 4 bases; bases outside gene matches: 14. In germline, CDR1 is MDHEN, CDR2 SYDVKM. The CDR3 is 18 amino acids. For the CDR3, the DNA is TGTGCCAGCAGTTTAATGGGACCCCTCCGGGGGGAATACAATGAGCAGTTCTTC. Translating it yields CASSLMGPLRGEYNEQFF.

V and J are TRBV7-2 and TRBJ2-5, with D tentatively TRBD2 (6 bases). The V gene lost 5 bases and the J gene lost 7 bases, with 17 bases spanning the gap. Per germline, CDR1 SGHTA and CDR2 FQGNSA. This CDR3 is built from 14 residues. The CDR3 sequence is CASSPYLARGTQYF. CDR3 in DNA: TGTGCCAGCAGCCCCTACCTAGCGAGAGGGACCCAGTACTTC.

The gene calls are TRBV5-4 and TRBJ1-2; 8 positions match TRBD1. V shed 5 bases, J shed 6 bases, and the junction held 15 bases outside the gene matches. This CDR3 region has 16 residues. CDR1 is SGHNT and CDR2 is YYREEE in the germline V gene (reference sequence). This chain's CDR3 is CASRSGGARGQDGYTF. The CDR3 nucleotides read TGTGCCAGCAGGTCGGGGGGCGCCAGGGGGCAGGATGGCTACACCTTC.

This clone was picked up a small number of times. This CDR3 is CATGTSPGTGEDEQYF. The CDR3 DNA sequence: TGTGCCACCGGCACCTCCCCCGGGACAGGGGAAGACGAGCAGTACTTC. The rearrangement uses TRBV28 and TRBJ2-7; 10 bases fit TRBD1. CDR1 and CDR2 (germline): MDHEN, SYDVKM. The trim removed 10 bases at V and 5 bases at J, leaving 17 bases unmatched. CDR3 length equals 16 residues.

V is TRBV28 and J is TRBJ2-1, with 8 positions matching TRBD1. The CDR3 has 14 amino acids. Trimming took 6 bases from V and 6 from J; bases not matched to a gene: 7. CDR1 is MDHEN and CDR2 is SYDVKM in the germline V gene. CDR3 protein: CASRTLTGGNEQFF. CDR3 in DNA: TGTGCCAGCAGGACGCTTACAGGGGGCAATGAGCAGTTCTTC.

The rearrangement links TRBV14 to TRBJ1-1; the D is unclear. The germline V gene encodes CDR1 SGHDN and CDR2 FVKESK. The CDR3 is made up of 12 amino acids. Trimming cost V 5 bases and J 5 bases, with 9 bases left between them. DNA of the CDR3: TGTGCCAGCAGCATCACGGGGACTGAAGCTTTCTTT. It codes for CASSITGTEAFF.

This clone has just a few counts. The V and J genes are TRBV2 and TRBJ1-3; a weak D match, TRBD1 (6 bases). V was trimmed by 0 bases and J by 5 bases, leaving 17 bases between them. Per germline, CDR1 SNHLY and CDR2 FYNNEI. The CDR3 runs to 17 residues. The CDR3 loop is CASSEAGGVRKRNTIYF. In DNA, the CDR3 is TGTGCCAGCAGTGAAGCAGGGGGGGTAAGGAAACGAAACACCATATATTTT. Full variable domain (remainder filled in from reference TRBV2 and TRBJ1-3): EPEVTQTPSHQVTQMGQEVILRCVPISNHLYFYWYRQILGQKVEFLVSFYNNEISEKSEIFDDQFSVERPDGSNFTLKIRSTKLEDSAMYFCASSEAGGVRKRNTIYFGEGSWLTVV.

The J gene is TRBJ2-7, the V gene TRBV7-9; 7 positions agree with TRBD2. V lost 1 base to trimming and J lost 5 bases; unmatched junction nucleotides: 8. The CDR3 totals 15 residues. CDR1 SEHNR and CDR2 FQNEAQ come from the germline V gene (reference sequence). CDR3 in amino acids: CASSLVGGKGNEQYF. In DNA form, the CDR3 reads TGTGCCAGCAGCTTAGTCGGGGGGAAAGGGAACGAGCAGTACTTC.

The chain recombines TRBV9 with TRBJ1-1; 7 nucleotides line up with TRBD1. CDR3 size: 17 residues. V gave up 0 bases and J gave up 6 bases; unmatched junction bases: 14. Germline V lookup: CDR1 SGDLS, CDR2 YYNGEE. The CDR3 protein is CASSVGLQGFPRAEAFF. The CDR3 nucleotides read TGTGCCAGCAGCGTAGGCTTACAGGGGTTTCCGAGGGCTGAAGCTTTCTTT.

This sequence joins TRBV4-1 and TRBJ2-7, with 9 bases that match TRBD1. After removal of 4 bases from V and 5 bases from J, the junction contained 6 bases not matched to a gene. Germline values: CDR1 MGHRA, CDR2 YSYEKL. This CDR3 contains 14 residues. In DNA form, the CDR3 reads TGCGCCAGCAGCCGGACAGGGGTTTTAGACGAGCAGTACTTC. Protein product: CASSRTGVLDEQYF.

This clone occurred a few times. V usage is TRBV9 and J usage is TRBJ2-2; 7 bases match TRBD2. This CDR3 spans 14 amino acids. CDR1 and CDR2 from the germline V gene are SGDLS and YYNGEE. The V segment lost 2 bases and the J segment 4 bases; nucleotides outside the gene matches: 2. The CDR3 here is CASSVGGGTGELFF. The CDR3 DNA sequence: TGTGCCAGCAGCGTGGGCGGGGGCACCGGGGAGCTGTTTTTT.

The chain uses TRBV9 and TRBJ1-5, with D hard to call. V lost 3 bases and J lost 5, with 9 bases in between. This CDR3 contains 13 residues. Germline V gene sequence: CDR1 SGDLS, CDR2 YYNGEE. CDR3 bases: TGTGCCAGCAGCGAAAGCCCCGATCAGCCCCAGCATTTT. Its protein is CASSESPDQPQHF.

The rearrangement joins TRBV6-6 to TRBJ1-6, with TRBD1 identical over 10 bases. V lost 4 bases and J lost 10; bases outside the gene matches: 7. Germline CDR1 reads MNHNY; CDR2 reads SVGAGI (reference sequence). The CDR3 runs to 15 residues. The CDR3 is CASSFRDRGGSPLHF. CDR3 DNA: TGTGCCAGCAGTTTCCGGGACAGGGGTGGCTCACCCCTCCACTTT.

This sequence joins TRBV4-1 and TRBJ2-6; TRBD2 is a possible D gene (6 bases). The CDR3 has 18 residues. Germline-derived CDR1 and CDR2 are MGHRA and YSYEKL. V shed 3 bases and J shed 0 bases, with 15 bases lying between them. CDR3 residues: CASSQGSGASSGANVLTF. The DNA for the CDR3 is TGCGCCAGCAGCCAGGGTAGCGGCGCAAGCTCTGGGGCCAACGTCCTGACTTTC.

CDR3 protein: CASRPTGVVDTQYF. CDR3 bases: TGTGCCAGTAGACCGACAGGAGTGGTGGATACGCAGTATTTT. V and J are TRBV19 and TRBJ2-3; TRBD1 is a possible D gene (6 bases). The CDR3 contains 14 residues. V was clipped by 6 bases and J by 6 bases, with 16 bases between them. CDR1 LNHDA and CDR2 SQIVND come from the germline V gene (reference sequence).

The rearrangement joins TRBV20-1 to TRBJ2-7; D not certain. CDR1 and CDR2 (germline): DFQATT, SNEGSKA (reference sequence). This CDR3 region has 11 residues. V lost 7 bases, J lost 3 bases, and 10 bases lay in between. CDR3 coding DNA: TGCAGTGTGACACGCAACTACGAGCAGTACTTC. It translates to CSVTRNYEQYF.